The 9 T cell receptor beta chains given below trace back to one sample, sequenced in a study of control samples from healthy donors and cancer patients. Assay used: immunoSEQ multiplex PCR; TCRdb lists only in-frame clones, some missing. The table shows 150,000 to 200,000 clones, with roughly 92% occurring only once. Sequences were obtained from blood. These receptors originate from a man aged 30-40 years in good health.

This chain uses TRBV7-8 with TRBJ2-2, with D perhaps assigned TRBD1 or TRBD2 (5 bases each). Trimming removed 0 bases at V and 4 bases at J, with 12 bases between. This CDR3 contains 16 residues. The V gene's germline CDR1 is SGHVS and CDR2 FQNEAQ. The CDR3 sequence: CASSLAGGSFTGELFF. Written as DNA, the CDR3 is TGTGCCAGCAGCTTAGCTGGGGGTTCTTTCACCGGGGAGCTGTTTTTT.

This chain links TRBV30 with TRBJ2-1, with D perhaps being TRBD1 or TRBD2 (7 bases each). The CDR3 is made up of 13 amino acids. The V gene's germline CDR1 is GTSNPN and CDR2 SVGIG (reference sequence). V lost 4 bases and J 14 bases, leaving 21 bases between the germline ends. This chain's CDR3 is CAWTQGGARAKFF. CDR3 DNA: TGTGCCTGGACTCAGGGGGGGGCGCGGGCAAAGTTCTTC.

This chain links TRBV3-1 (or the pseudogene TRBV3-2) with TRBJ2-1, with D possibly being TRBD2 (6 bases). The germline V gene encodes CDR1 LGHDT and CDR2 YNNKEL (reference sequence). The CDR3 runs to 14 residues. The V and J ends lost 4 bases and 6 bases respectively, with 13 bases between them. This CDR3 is CASSRRGGANEQFF. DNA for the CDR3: TGTGCCAGCAGCCGAAGAGGAGGGGCCAATGAGCAGTTCTTC.

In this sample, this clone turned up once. CDR3 in amino acids: CASVRGGPNEKLFF. The CDR3 DNA reads as TGTGCCAGCGTACGGGGGGGGCCGAATGAAAAACTGTTTTTT. The J gene is TRBJ1-4, the V gene TRBV28; D may be TRBD1 (6 bases). The germline V and J ends were trimmed by 8 bases and 5 bases, with 15 bases remaining between them. The CDR3 runs to 14 residues. Germline values: CDR1 MDHEN, CDR2 SYDVKM.

CDR3 DNA sequence: TGCAGCGTCGGACACACCACAGATACGCAGTATTTT. This codes for CSVGHTTDTQYF. V is TRBV29-1 and J is TRBJ2-3; maybe TRBD1 (5 bases). Per germline, CDR1 SQVTM and CDR2 ANQGSEA. Trimming cost V 6 bases and J 2 bases, with 9 bases left between them. This CDR3 region has 12 residues.

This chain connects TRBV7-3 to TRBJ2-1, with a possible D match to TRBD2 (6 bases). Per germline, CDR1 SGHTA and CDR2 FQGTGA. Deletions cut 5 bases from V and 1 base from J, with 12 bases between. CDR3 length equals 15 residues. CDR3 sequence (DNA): TGTGCCAGCAGCCCACGGGGAGGATCCTACAATGAGCAGTTCTTC. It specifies CASSPRGGSYNEQFF.

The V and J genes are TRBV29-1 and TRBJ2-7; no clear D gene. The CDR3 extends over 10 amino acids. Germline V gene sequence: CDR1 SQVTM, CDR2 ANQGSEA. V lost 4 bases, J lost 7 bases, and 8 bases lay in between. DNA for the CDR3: TGCAGCGTTGTATCCGGGGAGCAGTACTTC. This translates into CSVVSGEQYF.

CDR3 bases: TGTGCCAGCAGCACACACACCGGGGAGCTGTTTTTT. This encodes CASSTHTGELFF. The chain recombines TRBV11-3 with TRBJ2-2; no clear D. The germline V and J ends were trimmed by 5 bases and 3 bases, with 4 bases remaining between them. The CDR3 length is 12 residues. Germline CDR1 is SGHNT and CDR2 is YENEEA.

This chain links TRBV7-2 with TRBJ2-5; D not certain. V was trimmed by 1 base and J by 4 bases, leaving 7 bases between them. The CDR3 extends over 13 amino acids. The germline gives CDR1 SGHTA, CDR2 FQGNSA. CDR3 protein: CASSLVKVETQYF. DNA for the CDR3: TGTGCCAGCAGCTTAGTAAAAGTAGAGACCCAGTACTTC.